One sample yielded the 22 T cell receptor beta chains listed below, sequenced in a study of T cell responses to AZD1222 COVID-19 vaccine. The data were produced by immunoSEQ multiplex PCR, yet TCRdb's version contains in-frame clones alone and is incomplete. The table records approximately 93,000 clones, approximately 89% of them present only once. Source: peripheral blood, taken 28 days after the second AZD1222 dose. The origin of the receptors is an adult who received the AZD1222 COVID-19 vaccine.

There are a few counts of this clone. This sequence joins TRBV30 and TRBJ1-3; D is unclear. This CDR3 is 15 amino acids long. V lost 0 bases and J lost 0, with 9 bases in between. Germline values: CDR1 GTSNPN, CDR2 SVGIG (reference sequence). The CDR3 DNA is TGTGCCTGGAGTGTACACGCGGGCTCTGGAAACACCATATATTTT. Translated, it gives CAWSVHAGSGNTIYF.

J is TRBJ2-1 and V is TRBV28, with D possibly matching TRBD2 (6 bases). The CDR3 is 13 residues long. Trimming cost V 11 bases and J 8 bases, with 19 bases left between them. The germline CDR1 and CDR2 sequences are MDHEN and SYDVKM. This CDR3 reads CAWGDISRDEQFF. The CDR3 DNA reads TGTGCCTGGGGGGATATCTCAAGGGATGAGCAGTTCTTC. Looking up the rest from reference TRBV28 and TRBJ2-1 gives the full variable domain: DVKVTQSSRYLVKRTGEKVFLECVQDMDHENMFWYRQDPGLGLRLIYFSYDVKMKEKGDIPEGYSVSREKKERFSLILESASTNQTSMYLCAWGDISRDEQFFGPGTRLTVL.

The rearrangement joins TRBV30 to TRBJ1-5; D perhaps matches TRBD1 (5 bases). CDR3 length equals 13 residues. Germline V lookup: CDR1 GTSNPN, CDR2 SVGIG (reference sequence). Trimming cost V 3 bases and J 7 bases, with 13 bases left between them. The DNA of the CDR3 is TGTGCCTGGAGCAGTAGGGGCGCCCAGCCCCAGCATTTT. As protein: CAWSSRGAQPQHF.

This rearrangement joins TRBV9 to TRBJ1-4; D not resolved. CDR3 length equals 16 residues. Germline V gives CDR1 SGDLS, CDR2 YYNGEE. The V and J ends lost 3 bases and 11 bases respectively, with 23 bases between them. In DNA, the CDR3 is TGTGCCAGCAGCGCCCCCCCGGGAGCCGAGACGGACAAACTGTTTTTT. This sequence encodes CASSAPPGAETDKLFF.

Written as DNA, the CDR3 is TGTGCCAGCCCGGGGGAGGAGTGGGGGGGCACTGAAGCTTTCTTT. It specifies CASPGEEWGGTEAFF. The J gene is TRBJ1-1, the V gene TRBV2; D is possibly TRBD1 (5 bases). Germline loops: CDR1 SNHLY, CDR2 FYNNEI. The V end was cut by 8 bases, the J end by 4 bases, with 20 bases between. The CDR3 sequence is 15 residues long.

The V and J genes are TRBV28 and TRBJ1-4; 12 nucleotides agree with TRBD1. The V and J ends lost 5 bases and 7 bases, in that order; junction bases with no gene match: 17. Germline assignment: CDR1 MDHEN and CDR2 SYDVKM. This CDR3 region has 19 residues. Written as DNA, the CDR3 is TGTGCCAGCAGTACCGGGACAGGGGGCGCAGGAGGGGGAGGTGAAAAACTGTTTTTT. It codes for CASSTGTGGAGGGGEKLFF.

The CDR3 is CASSPQGSGNTGELFF. The CDR3, as DNA: TGTGCCAGCAGTCCACAGGGGTCCGGAAACACCGGGGAGCTGTTTTTT. The rearrangement joins TRBV28 to TRBJ2-2; 7 nucleotides align to TRBD1. This CDR3 is 16 amino acids long. Germline loops: CDR1 MDHEN, CDR2 SYDVKM. V dropped 5 bases and J dropped 2; count of bases not matched to a gene: 8.

The J gene is TRBJ2-7, the V gene TRBV5-1; D may be TRBD1 (6 bases). The germline V gene has CDR1 SGHRS and CDR2 YFSETQ. The CDR3 covers 15 residues. The ends were cut back, 0 bases at V and 2 bases at J, with 12 bases in the middle. The CDR3 sequence: CASSLDGTPAYEQYF. The CDR3 DNA reads TGCGCCAGCAGCTTGGATGGGACACCGGCCTACGAGCAGTACTTC.

The genes are TRBV18 and TRBJ2-7; D is unresolved. This CDR3 is 13 amino acids long. V dropped 2 bases and J dropped 3 bases, with 8 bases sitting between them. CDR1 is KGHSH, CDR2 LQKENI, per germline. CDR3 coding DNA: TGTGCCAGCTCACCAGGCCCCCGCTACGAGCAGTACTTC. Amino acids: CASSPGPRYEQYF. Full variable domain (rest looked up from reference TRBV18 and TRBJ2-7): NAGVMQNPRHLVRRRGQEARLRCSPMKGHSHVYWYRQLPEEGLKFMVYLQKENIIDESGMPKERFSAEFPKEGPSILRIQQVVRGDSAAYFCASSPGPRYEQYFGPGTRLTVT.

The CDR3 bases are TGTGCCAGCAGCACTATCGGGGGTACAGATACGCAGTATTTT. The encoded protein is CASSTIGGTDTQYF. V gene TRBV11-3 combines with J gene TRBJ2-3, with D possibly being TRBD2 (6 bases). Germline assignment: CDR1 SGHNT and CDR2 YENEEA. Trimming took off 5 bases at V and 3 bases at J, with 12 bases between the two ends. The CDR3 is made up of 14 amino acids.

The chain combines TRBV6-5 with TRBJ1-1; 8 bases match TRBD1. Germline CDR1 is MNHEY and CDR2 is SVGAGI. V dropped 5 bases and J dropped 4; count of bases not matched to a gene: 9. CDR3 size: 15 residues. In DNA, the CDR3 is TGTGCCAGCAGTCCCGGACAGGGCGAGGGCACTGAAGCTTTCTTT. Translating gives CASSPGQGEGTEAFF.

The chain carries TRBV14 and TRBJ2-5, with no clear D. There are 16 residues in the CDR3. Germline loops: CDR1 SGHDN, CDR2 FVKESK. V gave up 4 bases and J gave up 5 bases, with 20 bases separating them. CDR3 sequence reads: CASSLSSPLGRETQYF. Written as DNA, the CDR3 is TGTGCCAGCAGCCTCAGCAGCCCTCTTGGACGGGAGACCCAGTACTTC.

This sequence joins TRBV7-2 and TRBJ2-7, with 7 bases matching TRBD2. The ends lost 4 bases at V and 0 bases at J; junction bases unmatched: 9. From germline, CDR1 is SGHTA and CDR2 FQGNSA. There are 16 residues in the CDR3. The CDR3 DNA is TGTGCCAGCAGCTCACGCGGGGCTAGCGGCTCCTACGAGCAGTACTTC. This translates into CASSSRGASGSYEQYF.

This clone was picked up one time. This chain links TRBV29-1 with TRBJ1-1; a weak D match, TRBD1 (6 bases). Trimming left V 6 bases short and J 0 bases short, with 17 bases between. Germline V gives CDR1 SQVTM, CDR2 ANQGSEA. This CDR3 region has 15 residues. The CDR3 DNA sequence: TGCAGCGTGGGGGAGACCGGGACAATGAACACTGAAGCTTTCTTT. Translating it yields CSVGETGTMNTEAFF.

The chain joins TRBV12-3 or TRBV12-4 to TRBJ2-1; D gene uncertain. The CDR3 covers 13 residues. Trimming stripped 6 bases from V and 5 bases from J, with 11 bases between. The CDR3 protein is CASRPLPDNEQFF. The CDR3 DNA reads TGTGCCAGCAGGCCCCTCCCAGACAATGAGCAGTTCTTC.

By proportion, this clone is medium-sized. The V gene is TRBV7-6, the J gene TRBJ2-1, with TRBD1 identical over 7 bases. Unmatched junction bases numbered 7, after V lost 1 base and J lost 4 bases. The CDR3 spans 16 residues. The germline CDR1 and CDR2 sequences are SGHVS and FNYEAQ. CDR3 DNA: TGTGCCAGCAGCTTAGTGGCCCCGGGACAGTACAATGAGCAGTTCTTC. It codes for CASSLVAPGQYNEQFF.

V gene TRBV30 combines with J gene TRBJ2-7, with D maybe TRBD1 (7 bases). Germline V gene lookup returns CDR1 GTSNPN and CDR2 SVGIG (reference sequence). V lost 4 bases and J lost 5, with 12 bases in between. The CDR3 loop spans 12 amino acids. CDR3 DNA: TGTGCCTGGAACCCAGGGGGGAACGAGCAGTACTTC. Protein sequence: CAWNPGGNEQYF.

CDR3 in DNA: TGTGCCAGCAATCCTTCAACCTACAATGAGCAGTTCTTC. Translation: CASNPSTYNEQFF. The chain links TRBV12-3 or TRBV12-4 to TRBJ2-1, with D uncertain. The CDR3 consists of 13 residues. The ends were cut back, 7 bases at V and 2 bases at J, with 9 bases in the middle.

The gene calls are TRBV19 and TRBJ2-7; TRBD1 matches at 8 bases. Germline V gives CDR1 LNHDA, CDR2 SQIVND (reference sequence). The CDR3 loop spans 14 amino acids. V trimming: 6 bases; J trimming: 5 bases; junction bases outside the gene matches: 9. DNA for the CDR3: TGTGCCAGTAGGCTCGGGACAGGCCCCCACGAGCAGTACTTC. The encoded protein is CASRLGTGPHEQYF.

The chain is built from TRBV7-9 and TRBJ1-1; D is unresolved. Trimming shortened V by 7 bases and J by 5 bases, and 14 bases separated the two germline ends. Per germline, CDR1 SEHNR and CDR2 FQNEAQ (reference sequence). The CDR3 loop spans 13 amino acids. CDR3 coding DNA: TGTGCCAGCACCCATTTCTCAAGAACTGAAGCTTTCTTT. It codes for CASTHFSRTEAFF.

V usage is TRBV11-2 and J usage is TRBJ1-1, with no clear D. The germline CDR1 and CDR2 sequences are SGHAT and FQNNGV. Trimming removed 5 bases from V and 1 base from J, with 11 bases in between. The CDR3 length is 14 residues. CDR3 region: CASSGWATNTEAFF. CDR3 DNA: TGTGCCAGCAGCGGGTGGGCCACGAACACTGAAGCTTTCTTT.

The chain employs TRBV18 and TRBJ1-2; 10 bases match TRBD1. The CDR3 runs 14 residues. Germline CDR1 reads KGHSH; CDR2 reads LQKENI. The V and J ends lost 3 bases and 2 bases, in that order; junction bases with no gene match: 0. The chain's CDR3 is CASSPGQGNYGYTF. The CDR3 region has the DNA TGTGCCAGCTCACCGGGACAGGGGAACTATGGCTACACCTTC.